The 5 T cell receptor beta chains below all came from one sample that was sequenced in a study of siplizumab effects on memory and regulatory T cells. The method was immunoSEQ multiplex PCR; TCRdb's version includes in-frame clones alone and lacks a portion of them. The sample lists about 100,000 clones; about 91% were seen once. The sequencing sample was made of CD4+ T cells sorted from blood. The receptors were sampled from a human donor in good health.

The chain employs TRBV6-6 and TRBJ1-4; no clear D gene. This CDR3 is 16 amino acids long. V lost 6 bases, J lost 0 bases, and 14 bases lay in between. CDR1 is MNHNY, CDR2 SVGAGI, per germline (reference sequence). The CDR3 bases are TGTGCCAGCAGCCGGGCGGCAGGTGCAACTAATGAAAAACTGTTTTTT. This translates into CASSRAAGATNEKLFF.

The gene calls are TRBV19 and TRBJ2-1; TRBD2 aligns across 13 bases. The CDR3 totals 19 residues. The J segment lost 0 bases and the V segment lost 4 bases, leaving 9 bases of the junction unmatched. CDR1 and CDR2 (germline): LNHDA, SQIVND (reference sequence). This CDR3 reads CASSTAGLAGASSYNEQFF. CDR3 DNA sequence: TGTGCCAGTAGTACCGCCGGACTAGCGGGGGCTAGCTCCTACAATGAGCAGTTCTTC.

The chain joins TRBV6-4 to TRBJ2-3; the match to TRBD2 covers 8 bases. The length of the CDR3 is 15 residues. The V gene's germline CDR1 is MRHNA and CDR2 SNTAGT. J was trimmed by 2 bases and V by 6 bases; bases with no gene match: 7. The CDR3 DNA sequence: TGTGCCAGCAGGACTGAAGCGGGGGCCACAGATACGCAGTATTTT. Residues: CASRTEAGATDTQYF.

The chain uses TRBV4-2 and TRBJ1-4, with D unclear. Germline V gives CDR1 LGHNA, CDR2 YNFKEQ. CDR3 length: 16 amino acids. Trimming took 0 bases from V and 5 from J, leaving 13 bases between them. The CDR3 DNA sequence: TGTGCCAGCAGCCAAGAGGAAATTTGGGGAAATGAAAAACTGTTTTTT. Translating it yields CASSQEEIWGNEKLFF.

The CDR3 DNA reads TGTGCCAGCAGCTTGAGCGGAAACTCCTACAATGAGCAGTTCTTC. Encoded protein: CASSLSGNSYNEQFF. The V call is TRBV5-5, the J call TRBJ2-1, with D possibly matching TRBD2 (5 bases). The CDR3 is 15 amino acids. Trimming removed 1 base at V and 0 bases at J, with 8 bases between. Looked up from germline, CDR1 is SGHKS and CDR2 is YYEKEE (reference sequence).